This is a list of T cell receptor beta chains from one sample in a study of blood T cell repertoires in COVID-19. Here immunoSEQ multiplex PCR was the method, and the copy in TCRdb shows in-frame clones only, minus some. The sample shows approximately 50,000 clones, 65% to 90% of them seen only once. Sequencing used peripheral blood. The receptors originated from a human donor in a cohort sampled during active COVID-19. Both conserved end residues are part of each CDR3. The D gene is left open where the match is weak. Expanded clones are given a class, and other clones once, few, many or no size at all.

>once|.|TRBV5-6|16|TRBJ1-3
CASSWGPNDSGNTIYF
TGTGCCAGCAGCTGGGGGCCCAACGACTCTGGAAACACCATATATTTT
>.|TRBD2|TRBV10-3|14|TRBJ2-5
CAISGGTKGETQYF
TGTGCCATCAGTGGCGGGACTAAGGGAGAGACCCAGTACTTC
>.|TRBD1|TRBV29-1|16|TRBJ1-1
CSVEGQGALLGTEAFF
TGCAGCGTTGAGGGACAGGGGGCTTTATTGGGTACTGAAGCTTTCTTT
>.|TRBD2|TRBV27|13|TRBJ2-7
CASSLKASGEQYF
TGTGCCAGCAGTTTAAAGGCTAGCGGGGAGCAGTACTTC
>.|.|TRBV7-9|15|TRBJ2-1
CASTLGTGTTNEQFF
TGTGCCAGCACCTTGGGTACCGGGACAACAAATGAGCAGTTCTTC
>.|.|TRBV30|11|TRBJ1-1
CAWNRNTEAFF
TGTGCCTGGAATCGGAACACTGAAGCTTTCTTT
>.|.|TRBV2|14|TRBJ1-5
CASSVSRGNQPQHF
TGTGCCAGCAGTGTCTCGCGGGGCAATCAGCCCCAGCATTTT
>.|.|TRBV11-3|15|TRBJ1-1
CASSALQGLNTEAFF
TGTGCCAGCAGCGCATTACAGGGATTGAACACTGAAGCTTTCTTT
>.|TRBD2|TRBV7-2|16|TRBJ2-1
CASSSHRASGHNEQFF
TGTGCCAGCAGCTCACACCGAGCTAGCGGACACAATGAGCAGTTCTTC
>.|TRBD2|TRBV3-1/TRBV3-2|17|TRBJ2-1
CASSQGRGLAENNEQFF
TGTGCCAGCAGCCAAGGGCGGGGACTAGCGGAGAACAATGAGCAGTTCTTC
>once|.|TRBV7-9|11|TRBJ2-5
CASSFGTEGYF
TGTGCCAGCAGCTTTGGGACTGAGGGGTACTTC
>.|.|TRBV5-4|13|TRBJ1-2
CASSPGPSYGYTF
TGTGCCAGCAGCCCCGGTCCTTCCTATGGCTACACCTTC
>.|.|TRBV27|16|TRBJ2-3
CASRWAGTAYTDTQYF
TGTGCCAGCAGGTGGGCGGGGACAGCCTACACAGATACGCAGTATTTT
>.|.|TRBV30|13|TRBJ1-1
CAWSRGAQGGAFF
TGTGCCTGGAGTAGAGGGGCACAAGGGGGAGCTTTCTTT
>few|.|TRBV12-2|14|TRBJ2-7
CASRSGQGPYEQYF
TGTGCAAGTCGCTCGGGACAGGGACCCTACGAGCAGTACTTC
>.|TRBD1|TRBV24-1|15|TRBJ1-4
CATSDGQVGYEKLFF
TGTGCCACCAGTGATGGACAGGTTGGATATGAAAAACTGTTTTTT
>.|TRBD2|TRBV11-3|15|TRBJ2-7
CASSLGAGGPNEQYF
TGTGCCAGCAGCTTAGGGGCGGGAGGGCCCAACGAGCAGTACTTC
>.|TRBD2|TRBV9|15|TRBJ2-1
CASSPGTSGRGEQFF
TGTGCCAGCAGCCCGGGGACTAGCGGGAGAGGTGAGCAGTTCTTC
>.|TRBD1|TRBV7-8|15|TRBJ2-2
CASSFRDRESGELFF
TGTGCCAGCAGCTTCCGGGACAGGGAGTCCGGGGAGCTGTTTTTT
>few|.|TRBV3-1/TRBV3-2|13|TRBJ2-7
CASSRLSSYEQYF
TGTGCCAGCAGTCGACTCAGCTCCTACGAGCAGTACTTC
>once|TRBD2|TRBV11-2|16|TRBJ2-1
CASSLTSGLIGNEQFF
TGTGCCAGCAGCTTAACTAGCGGATTAATAGGGAATGAGCAGTTCTTC
>few|TRBD1|TRBV19|16|TRBJ2-7
CASSISPGQGAYEQYF
TGTGCCAGTAGTATCTCACCGGGACAGGGAGCCTACGAGCAGTACTTC
>.|.|TRBV4-3|14|TRBJ2-3
CASSQDLASDTQYF
TGCGCCAGCAGCCAAGATCTGGCTAGCGATACGCAGTATTTT
>.|.|TRBV19|16|TRBJ1-5
CASSRAGLIGNQPQHF
TGTGCCAGTAGTAGAGCGGGGCTCATAGGCAATCAGCCCCAGCATTTT
>.|.|TRBV7-9|12|TRBJ2-5
CASSLERGNQYF
TGTGCCAGCAGCTTAGAACGGGGGAACCAGTACTTC
>.|TRBD1|TRBV2|12|TRBJ1-1
CASRADRLQAFF
TGTGCCAGCAGGGCGGACAGGCTACAAGCTTTCTTT
>.|.|TRBV2|15|TRBJ2-1
CASSDQGRATNEQFF
TGTGCCAGCAGCGACCAGGGTAGGGCTACCAATGAGCAGTTCTTC
>.|.|TRBV27|14|TRBJ1-5
CASRSGRANQPQHF
TGTGCCAGCAGGTCTGGCAGGGCCAATCAGCCCCAGCATTTT
>once|TRBD1|TRBV6-5|13|TRBJ2-4
CATRDREKNIQYF
TGTGCCACCCGGGACAGGGAGAAAAACATTCAGTACTTC
>.|.|TRBV11-2|15|TRBJ2-7
CASSLGTGPSDEQYF
TGTGCCAGCAGCTTAGGTACAGGACCCTCCGACGAGCAGTACTTC
>.|TRBD2|TRBV4-2|17|TRBJ2-1
CASSQGYGGRTRNEQFF
TGTGCCAGCAGCCAAGGGTACGGCGGGAGGACCAGAAATGAGCAGTTCTTC
>.|.|TRBV5-1|14|TRBJ1-2
CASSQGQSGYGYTF
TGCGCCAGCAGCCAAGGACAGTCTGGATATGGCTACACCTTC
>.|TRBD2|TRBV9|15|TRBJ2-3
CASSATSGGTDTQYF
TGTGCCAGCAGTGCGACTAGCGGGGGCACAGATACGCAGTATTTT
>once|.|TRBV2|13|TRBJ2-7
CASTWEVRDEQYF
TGTGCCAGCACCTGGGAGGTCCGGGACGAGCAGTACTTC
>.|.|TRBV1|14|TRBJ1-5
CTSSRTQGVQPQHF
TGCACCAGCAGCCGAACCCAGGGGGTACAGCCCCAGCATTTT
>.|.|TRBV28|15|TRBJ2-5
CASSLRGSNGETQYF
TGTGCCAGCAGTTTGCGAGGGAGTAATGGAGAGACCCAGTACTTC
>.|.|TRBV11-2|17|TRBJ2-3
CASSLGLGSQSTDTQYF
TGTGCCAGCAGCTTAGGCTTAGGGAGTCAAAGCACAGATACGCAGTATTTT
>.|.|TRBV7-6|15|TRBJ2-3
CASSLRNYITDTQYF
TGTGCCAGCAGCTTACGGAACTACATCACAGATACGCAGTATTTT
>.|.|TRBV28|16|TRBJ2-7
CASGRLGTPVPTREYF
TGTGCCAGCGGAAGACTAGGGACCCCAGTGCCTACGAGGGAGTACTTC
>.|.|TRBV12-3/TRBV12-4|13|TRBJ1-2
CASSLRSGYGYTF
TGTGCCAGCAGTTTACGGAGCGGATATGGCTACACCTTC
>.|TRBD1|TRBV4-3|16|TRBJ2-1
CASSLGTGGAYNEQFF
TGCGCCAGCAGCCTAGGTACAGGGGGAGCCTACAATGAGCAGTTCTTC